This note documents a single TCR beta chain sequence. The antigen remains unidentified. The CDR3 spans 15 residues. The germline V gene encodes CDR1 MNHEY and CDR2 SMNVEV (reference sequence). Trimming removed 2 bases from V and 1 base from J, with 9 bases in between. These data are taken from a study of blood T cells in healthy people across ages. Alongside a J-beta primer mix, a sample-barcoded 5' primer served in a second PCR lasting 7 to 11 cycles. MiXCR, applied by TCRdb to the 5' RACE reads, yields one record per CDR3 protein. The sample yields around 940,000 distinct CDR3 sequences, 45% to 60% seen once. Regarding the study as a whole: Among long-lived donors, naive CD4+ cells were more numerous and diversity higher than in aged donors.

This receptor was obtained from a woman aged 60 to 75 in good health. This chain links TRBV27 with TRBJ2-1, with unresolved D. Sequencing was done on a sample of blood. CDR3 sequence reads: CASSLVYGSYNEQFF. CDR3 DNA sequence: TGTGCCAGCAGTTTAGTCTATGGATCCTACAATGAGCAGTTCTTC.